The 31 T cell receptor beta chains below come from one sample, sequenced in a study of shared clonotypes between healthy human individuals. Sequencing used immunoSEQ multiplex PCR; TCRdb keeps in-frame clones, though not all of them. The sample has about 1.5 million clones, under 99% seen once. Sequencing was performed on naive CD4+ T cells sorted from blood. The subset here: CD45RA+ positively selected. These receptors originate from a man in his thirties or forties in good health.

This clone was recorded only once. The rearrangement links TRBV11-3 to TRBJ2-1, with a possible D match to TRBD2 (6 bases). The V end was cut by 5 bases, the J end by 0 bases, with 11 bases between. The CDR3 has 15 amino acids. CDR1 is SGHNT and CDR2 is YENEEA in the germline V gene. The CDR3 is CASSPTSYSYNEQFF. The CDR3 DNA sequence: TGTGCCAGCAGCCCAACTAGCTACTCCTACAATGAGCAGTTCTTC.

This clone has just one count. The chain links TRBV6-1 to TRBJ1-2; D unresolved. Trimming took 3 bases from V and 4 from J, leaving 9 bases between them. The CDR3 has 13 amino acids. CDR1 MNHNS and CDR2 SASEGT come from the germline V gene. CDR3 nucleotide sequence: TGTGCCAGCAGTGAGACCTACAGCTATGGCTACACCTTC. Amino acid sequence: CASSETYSYGYTF.

CDR3 amino acids: CASATRDLSTDTQYF. In DNA, the CDR3 is TGCGCCAGCGCGACCCGGGACCTAAGCACAGATACGCAGTATTTT. V and J are TRBV5-1 and TRBJ2-3; D might be TRBD1 or TRBD2, each matching 5 bases. V lost 7 bases and J lost 0, with 15 bases in between. CDR3 length: 15 amino acids. In germline, CDR1 is SGHRS, CDR2 YFSETQ.

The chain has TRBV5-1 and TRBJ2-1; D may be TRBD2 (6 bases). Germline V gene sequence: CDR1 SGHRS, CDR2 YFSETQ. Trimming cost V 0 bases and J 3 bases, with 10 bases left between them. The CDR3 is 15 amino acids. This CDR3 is CASSLEGLNYNEQFF. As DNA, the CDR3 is TGCGCCAGCAGCTTGGAAGGACTAAACTACAATGAGCAGTTCTTC.

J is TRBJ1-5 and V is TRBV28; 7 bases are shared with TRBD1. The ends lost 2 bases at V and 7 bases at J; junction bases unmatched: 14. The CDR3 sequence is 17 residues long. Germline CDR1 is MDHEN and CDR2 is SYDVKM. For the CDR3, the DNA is TGTGCCAGCAGTTTACTTCACAGGGGAGGTACATGGCAGCCCCAGCATTTT. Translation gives CASSLLHRGGTWQPQHF.

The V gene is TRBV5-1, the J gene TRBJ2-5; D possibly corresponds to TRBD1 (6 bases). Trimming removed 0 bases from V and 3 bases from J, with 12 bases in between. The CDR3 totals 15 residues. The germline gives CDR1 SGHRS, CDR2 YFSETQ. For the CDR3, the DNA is TGCGCCAGCAGCTTGGGGTTACAGGGTAAAGAGACCCAGTACTTC. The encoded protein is CASSLGLQGKETQYF.

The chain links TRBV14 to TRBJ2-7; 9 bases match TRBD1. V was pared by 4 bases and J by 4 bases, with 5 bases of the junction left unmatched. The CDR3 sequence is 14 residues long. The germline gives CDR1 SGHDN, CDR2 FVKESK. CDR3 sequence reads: CASSLRDREYEQYF. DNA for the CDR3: TGTGCCAGCAGCCTCCGGGACAGGGAGTACGAGCAGTACTTC.

CDR3 protein: CASSRDRRQETQYF. CDR3 sequence (DNA): TGTGCCAGTAGTAGGGACAGGCGCCAAGAGACCCAGTACTTC. The J gene is TRBJ2-5, the V gene TRBV19, with 8 bases matching TRBD1. Germline V gene data show CDR1 as LNHDA and CDR2 as SQIVND (reference sequence). The CDR3 covers 14 residues. V trimming: 4 bases; J trimming: 1 base; junction bases outside the gene matches: 2.

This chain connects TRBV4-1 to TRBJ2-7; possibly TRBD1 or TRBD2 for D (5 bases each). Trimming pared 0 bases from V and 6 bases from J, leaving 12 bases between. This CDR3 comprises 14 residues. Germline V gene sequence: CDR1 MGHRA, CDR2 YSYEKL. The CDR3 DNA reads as TGCGCCAGCAGCCAAGATGGAACTAGGGGCGAGCAGTACTTC. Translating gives CASSQDGTRGEQYF.

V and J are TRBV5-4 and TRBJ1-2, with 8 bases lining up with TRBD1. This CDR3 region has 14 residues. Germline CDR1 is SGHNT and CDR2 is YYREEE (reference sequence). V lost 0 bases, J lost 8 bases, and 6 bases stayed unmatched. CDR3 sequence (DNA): TGTGCCAGCAGCTTGGGGGCAGGGGGCGTGGGCTACACCTTC. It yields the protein CASSLGAGGVGYTF.

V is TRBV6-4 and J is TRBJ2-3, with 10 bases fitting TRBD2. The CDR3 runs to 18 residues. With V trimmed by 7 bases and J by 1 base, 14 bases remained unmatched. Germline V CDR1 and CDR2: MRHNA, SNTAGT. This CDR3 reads CASMQGLAGGRCTDTQYF. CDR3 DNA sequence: TGTGCCAGCATGCAGGGGTTAGCGGGGGGTCGTTGCACAGATACGCAGTATTTT.

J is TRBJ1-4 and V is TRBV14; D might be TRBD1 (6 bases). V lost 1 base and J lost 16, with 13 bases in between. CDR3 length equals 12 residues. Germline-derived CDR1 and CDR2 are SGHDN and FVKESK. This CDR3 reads CASSQGTVRQFF. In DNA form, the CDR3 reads TGTGCCAGCAGCCAAGGGACAGTCCGTCAGTTTTTT. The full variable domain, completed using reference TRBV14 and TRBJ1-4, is EAGVTQFPSHSVIEKGQTVTLRCDPISGHDNLYWYRRVMGKEIKFLLHFVKESKQDESGMPNNRFLAERTGGTYSTLKVQPAELEDSGVYFCASSQGTVRQFFGSGTQLSVL.

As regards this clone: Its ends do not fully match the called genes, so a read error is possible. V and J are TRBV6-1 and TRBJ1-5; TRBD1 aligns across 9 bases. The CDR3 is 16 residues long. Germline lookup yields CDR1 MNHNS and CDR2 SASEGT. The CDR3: CASREERGQGGRPQHF. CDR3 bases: TGTGCCAGCAGAGAAGAACGGGGACAGGGAGGAAGGCCCCAGCATTTT.

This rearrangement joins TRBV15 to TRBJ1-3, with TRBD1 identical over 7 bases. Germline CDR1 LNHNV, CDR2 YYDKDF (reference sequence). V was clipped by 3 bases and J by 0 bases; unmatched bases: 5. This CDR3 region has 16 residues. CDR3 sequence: CATSSRTGVSGNTIYF. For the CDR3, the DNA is TGTGCCACCAGCAGCCGGACAGGAGTCTCTGGAAACACCATATATTTT.

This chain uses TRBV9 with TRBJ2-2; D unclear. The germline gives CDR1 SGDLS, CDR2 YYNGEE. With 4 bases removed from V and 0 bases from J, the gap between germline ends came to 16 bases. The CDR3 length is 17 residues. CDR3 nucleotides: TGTGCCAGCAGCTCCTACGGCCCAGGATCGAACACCGGGGAGCTGTTTTTT. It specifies CASSSYGPGSNTGELFF. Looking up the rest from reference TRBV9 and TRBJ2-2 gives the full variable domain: DSGVTQTPKHLITATGQRVTLRCSPRSGDLSVYWYQQSLDQGLQFLIQYYNGEERAKGNILERFSAQQFPDLHSELNLSSLELGDSALYFCASSSYGPGSNTGELFFGEGSRLTVL.

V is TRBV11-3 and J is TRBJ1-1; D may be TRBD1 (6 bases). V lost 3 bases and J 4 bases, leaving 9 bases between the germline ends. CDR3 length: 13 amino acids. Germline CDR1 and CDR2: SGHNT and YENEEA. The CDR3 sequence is CASSFDRLTEAFF. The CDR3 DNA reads TGTGCCAGCAGCTTCGACAGGCTCACTGAAGCTTTCTTT.

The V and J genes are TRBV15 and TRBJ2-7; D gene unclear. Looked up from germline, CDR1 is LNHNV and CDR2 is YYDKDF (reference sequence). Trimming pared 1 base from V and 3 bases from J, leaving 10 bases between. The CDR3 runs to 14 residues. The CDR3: CATSRAPISYEQYF. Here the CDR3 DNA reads TGTGCCACCAGCAGAGCCCCGATTAGCTACGAGCAGTACTTC.

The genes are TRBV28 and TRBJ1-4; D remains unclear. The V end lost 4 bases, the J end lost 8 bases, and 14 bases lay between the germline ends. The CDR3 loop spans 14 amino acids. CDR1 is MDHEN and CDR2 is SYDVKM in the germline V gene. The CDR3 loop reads CASSYRAPTEKLFF. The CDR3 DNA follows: TGTGCCAGCAGTTACCGAGCACCGACCGAAAAACTGTTTTTT.

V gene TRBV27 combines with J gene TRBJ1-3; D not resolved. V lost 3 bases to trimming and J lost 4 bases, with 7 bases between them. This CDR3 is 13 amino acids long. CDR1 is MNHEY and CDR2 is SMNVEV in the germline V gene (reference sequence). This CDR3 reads CASSFSSGNTIYF. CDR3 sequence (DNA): TGTGCCAGCAGTTTTTCCAGCGGAAACACCATATATTTT.

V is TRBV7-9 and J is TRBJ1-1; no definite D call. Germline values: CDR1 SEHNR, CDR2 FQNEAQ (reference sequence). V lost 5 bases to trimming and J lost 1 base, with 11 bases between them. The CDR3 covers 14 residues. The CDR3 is CASSPQSPNTEAFF. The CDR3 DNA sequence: TGTGCCAGCAGCCCACAGAGCCCGAACACTGAAGCTTTCTTT.

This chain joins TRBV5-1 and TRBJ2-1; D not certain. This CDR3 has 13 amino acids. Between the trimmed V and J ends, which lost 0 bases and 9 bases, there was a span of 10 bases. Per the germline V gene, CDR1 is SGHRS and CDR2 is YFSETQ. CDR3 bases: TGCGCCAGCAGCTTGGCGGTTTTGGGTGAGCAGTTCTTC. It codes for CASSLAVLGEQFF.

CDR3 in amino acids: CATSRIGDYTEAFF. The DNA for the CDR3 is TGTGCCACCAGCAGAATTGGGGATTACACTGAAGCTTTCTTT. The genes are TRBV15 and TRBJ1-1; D uncertain. CDR1 is LNHNV, CDR2 YYDKDF, per germline (reference sequence). The CDR3 has 14 residues. V lost 2 bases and J 3 bases, leaving 10 bases between the germline ends.

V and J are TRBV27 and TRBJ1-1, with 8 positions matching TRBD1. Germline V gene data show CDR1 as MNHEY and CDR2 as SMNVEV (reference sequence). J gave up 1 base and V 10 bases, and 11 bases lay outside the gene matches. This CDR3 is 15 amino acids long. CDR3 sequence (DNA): TGTGCCACCTCACGTTCGGACAGGGCGAACACTGAAGCTTTCTTT. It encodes CATSRSDRANTEAFF.

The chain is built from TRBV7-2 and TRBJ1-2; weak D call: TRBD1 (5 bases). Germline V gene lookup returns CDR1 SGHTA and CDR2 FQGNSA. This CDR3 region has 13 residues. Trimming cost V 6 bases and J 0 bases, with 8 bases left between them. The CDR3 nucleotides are TGTGCCAGCAGACAGACAGCTAACTATGGCTACACCTTC. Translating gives CASRQTANYGYTF.

The CDR3 nucleotides are TGTGCCAGCAGCTTGCAGGGTGCGAGCGAGACCCAGTACTTC. It codes for CASSLQGASETQYF. This sequence joins TRBV5-6 and TRBJ2-5; perhaps TRBD1 as D (5 bases). V was trimmed by 1 base and J by 5 bases, leaving 12 bases between them. This CDR3 region has 14 residues. CDR1 SGHDT and CDR2 YYEEEE come from the germline V gene. The full variable domain, in which reference TRBV5-6 and TRBJ2-5 provide the parts outside the CDR3, is DAGVTQSPTHLIKTRGQQVTLRCSPKSGHDTVSWYQQALGQGPQFIFQYYEEEERQRGNFPDRFSGHQFPNYSSELNVNALLLGDSALYLCASSLQGASETQYFGPGTRLLVL.

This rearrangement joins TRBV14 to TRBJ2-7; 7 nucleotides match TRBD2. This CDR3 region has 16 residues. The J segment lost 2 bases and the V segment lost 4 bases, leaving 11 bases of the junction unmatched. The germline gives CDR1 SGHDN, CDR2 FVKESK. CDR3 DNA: TGTGCCAGCAGCCCAAGGACTAGTCGGGACCCCTACGAGCAGTACTTC. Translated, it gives CASSPRTSRDPYEQYF.

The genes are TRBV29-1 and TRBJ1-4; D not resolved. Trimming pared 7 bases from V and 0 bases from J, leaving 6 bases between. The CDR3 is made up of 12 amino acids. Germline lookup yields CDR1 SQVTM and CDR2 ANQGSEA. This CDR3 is CSGYATNEKLFF. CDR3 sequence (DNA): TGCAGCGGATACGCAACTAATGAAAAACTGTTTTTT. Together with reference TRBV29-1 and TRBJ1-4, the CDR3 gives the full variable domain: SAVISQKPSRDICQRGTSLTIQCQVDSQVTMMFWYRQQPGQSLTLIATANQGSEATYESGFVIDKFPISRPNLTFSTLTVSNMSPEDSSIYLCSGYATNEKLFFGSGTQLSVL.

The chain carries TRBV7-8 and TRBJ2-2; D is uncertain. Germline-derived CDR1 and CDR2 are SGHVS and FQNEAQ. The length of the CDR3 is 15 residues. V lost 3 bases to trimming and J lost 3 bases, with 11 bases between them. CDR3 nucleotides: TGTGCCAGCAGCTTGCGACCACTGGACACCGGGGAGCTGTTTTTT. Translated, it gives CASSLRPLDTGELFF.

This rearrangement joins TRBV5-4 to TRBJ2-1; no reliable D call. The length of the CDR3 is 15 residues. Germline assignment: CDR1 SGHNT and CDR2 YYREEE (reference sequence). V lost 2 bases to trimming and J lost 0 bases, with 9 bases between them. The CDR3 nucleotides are TGTGCCAGCAGCTTCCCACCCAGCTCCTACAATGAGCAGTTCTTC. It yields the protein CASSFPPSSYNEQFF.

The CDR3 DNA reads TGTGCCAGCAGCTCCGGGGATGGGGGTCAGCCCCAGCATTTT. Its protein product is CASSSGDGGQPQHF. The V and J genes are TRBV7-2 and TRBJ1-5; a possible D gene is TRBD1 (5 bases). The CDR3 is 14 residues long. The germline gives CDR1 SGHTA, CDR2 FQGNSA. V was shortened by 4 bases and J by 6 bases, with 13 bases between the two germline ends.

CDR3: CASSFRGEAHNEQFF. In DNA form, the CDR3 reads TGTGCCAGCAGCTTCCGCGGGGAGGCCCACAATGAGCAGTTCTTC. This sequence joins TRBV7-2 and TRBJ2-1; D perhaps matches TRBD2 (6 bases). V was shortened by 3 bases and J by 5 bases, with 14 bases between the two germline ends. Germline CDR1 SGHTA, CDR2 FQGNSA. This CDR3 is built from 15 residues.